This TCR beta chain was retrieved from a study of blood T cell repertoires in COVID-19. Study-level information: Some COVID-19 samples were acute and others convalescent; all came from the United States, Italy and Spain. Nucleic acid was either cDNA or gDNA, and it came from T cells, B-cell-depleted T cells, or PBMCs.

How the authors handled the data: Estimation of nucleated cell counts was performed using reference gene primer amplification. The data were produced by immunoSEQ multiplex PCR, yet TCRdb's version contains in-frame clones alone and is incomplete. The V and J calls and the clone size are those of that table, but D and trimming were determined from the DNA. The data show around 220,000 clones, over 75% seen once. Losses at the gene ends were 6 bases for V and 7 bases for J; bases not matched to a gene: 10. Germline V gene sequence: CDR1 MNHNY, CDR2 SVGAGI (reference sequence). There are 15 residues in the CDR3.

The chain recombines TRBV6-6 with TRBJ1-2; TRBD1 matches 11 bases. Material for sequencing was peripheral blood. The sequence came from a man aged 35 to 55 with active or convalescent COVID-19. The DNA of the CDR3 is TGTGCCAGCAGCAGGGACAGGGGGAACCTAGGTGGCTACACCTTC. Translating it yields CASSRDRGNLGGYTF.